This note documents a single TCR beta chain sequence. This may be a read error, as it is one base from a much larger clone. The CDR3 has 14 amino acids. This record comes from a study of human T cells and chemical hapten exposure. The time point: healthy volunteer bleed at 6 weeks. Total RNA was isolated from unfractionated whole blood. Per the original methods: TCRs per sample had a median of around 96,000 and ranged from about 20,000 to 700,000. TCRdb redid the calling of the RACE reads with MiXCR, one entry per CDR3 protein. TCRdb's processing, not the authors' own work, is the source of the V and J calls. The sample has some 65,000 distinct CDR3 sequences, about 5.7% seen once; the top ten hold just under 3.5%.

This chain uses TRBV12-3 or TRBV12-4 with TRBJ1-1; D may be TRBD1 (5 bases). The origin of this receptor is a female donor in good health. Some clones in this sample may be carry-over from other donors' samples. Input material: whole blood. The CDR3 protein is CASRSGFKNTEALF. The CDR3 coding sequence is TGTGCCAGCAGGTCAGGGTTTAAGAACACTGAAGCTTTATTT.